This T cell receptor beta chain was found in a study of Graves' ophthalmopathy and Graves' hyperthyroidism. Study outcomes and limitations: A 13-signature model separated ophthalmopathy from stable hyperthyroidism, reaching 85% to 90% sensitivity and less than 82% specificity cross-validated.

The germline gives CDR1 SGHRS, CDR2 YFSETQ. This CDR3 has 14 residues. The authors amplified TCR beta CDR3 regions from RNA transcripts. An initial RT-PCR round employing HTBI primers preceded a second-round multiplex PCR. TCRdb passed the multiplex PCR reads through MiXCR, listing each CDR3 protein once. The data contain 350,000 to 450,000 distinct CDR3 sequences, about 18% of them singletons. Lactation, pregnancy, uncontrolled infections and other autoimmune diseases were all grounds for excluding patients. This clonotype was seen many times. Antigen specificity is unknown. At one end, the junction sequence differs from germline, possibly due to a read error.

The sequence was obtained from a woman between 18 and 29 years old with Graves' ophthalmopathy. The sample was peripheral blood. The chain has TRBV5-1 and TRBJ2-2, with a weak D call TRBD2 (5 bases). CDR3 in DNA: TGCGCCAGCAGGGAAACAGTATCCACCGGGGAGCTGGTTTTT. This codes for CASRETVSTGELVF.